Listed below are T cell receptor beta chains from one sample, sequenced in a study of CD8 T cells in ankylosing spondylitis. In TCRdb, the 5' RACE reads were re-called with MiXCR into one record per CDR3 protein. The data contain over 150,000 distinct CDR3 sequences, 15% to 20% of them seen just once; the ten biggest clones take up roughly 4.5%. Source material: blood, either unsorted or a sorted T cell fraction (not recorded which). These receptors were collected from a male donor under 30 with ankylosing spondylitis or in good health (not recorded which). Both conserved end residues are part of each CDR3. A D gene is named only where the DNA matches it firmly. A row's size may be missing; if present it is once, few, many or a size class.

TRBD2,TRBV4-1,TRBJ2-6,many,CASSQEAGVEGANVLTF,TGCGCCAGCAGCCAAGAAGCGGGGGTGGAAGGGGCCAACGTCCTGACTTTC
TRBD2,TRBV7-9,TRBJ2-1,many,CASSRMGLAGGSDEQFF,TGTGCCAGCAGCCGGATGGGACTAGCGGGAGGAAGTGATGAGCAGTTCTTC
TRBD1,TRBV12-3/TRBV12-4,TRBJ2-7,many,CATTDRALGEQYF,TGTGCCACCACGGACAGGGCGTTGGGCGAGCAGTACTTC
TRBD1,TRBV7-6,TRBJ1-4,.,CASSQQGTTTNEKLFF,TGTGCCAGCAGCCAACAGGGGACTACAACTAATGAAAAACTGTTTTTT
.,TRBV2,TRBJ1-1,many,CASSGDRHTEAFF,TGTGCCAGCAGTGGAGACAGGCACACTGAAGCTTTCTTT
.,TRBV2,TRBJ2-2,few,CASNGRVVAGELFF,TGTGCCAGCAATGGCAGGGTGGTGGCCGGGGAGCTGTTTTTT
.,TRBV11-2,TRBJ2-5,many,CASSLGVGPSETQYF,TGTGCCAGCAGCTTAGGGGTAGGGCCGTCGGAGACCCAGTACTTC
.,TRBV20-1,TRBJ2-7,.,CSAKVIRSYEQYF,TGCAGTGCTAAGGTAATCCGGTCCTACGAGCAGTACTTC
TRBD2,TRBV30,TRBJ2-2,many,CAWIPREGTGELFF,TGTGCCTGGATCCCGCGGGAGGGCACCGGGGAGCTGTTTTTT
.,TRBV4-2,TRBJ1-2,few,CASSQDSSAANYGYTF,TGTGCCAGCAGCCAAGATAGTTCAGCTGCTAACTATGGCTACACCTTC
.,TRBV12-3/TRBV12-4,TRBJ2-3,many,CASSLRERSIGTQYF,TGTGCCAGCAGTTTACGGGAGAGGTCGATTGGCACGCAGTATTTT
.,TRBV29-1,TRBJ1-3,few,CSVDPGRGNTIYF,TGCAGCGTTGATCCGGGCAGGGGAAACACCATATATTTT
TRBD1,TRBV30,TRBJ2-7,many,CAWSPGTGINEQYF,TGTGCCTGGAGCCCCGGGACAGGGATAAACGAGCAGTACTTC
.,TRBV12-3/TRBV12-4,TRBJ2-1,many,CASSPRRGNEQFF,TGTGCCAGCAGTCCTCGGAGGGGGAATGAGCAGTTCTTC
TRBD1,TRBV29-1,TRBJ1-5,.,CSYGQGVGQPQHF,TGCAGCTATGGACAGGGGGTAGGGCAGCCCCAGCATTTT
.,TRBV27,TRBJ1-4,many,CASSLRKGATNEKLFF,TGTGCCAGCAGTTTACGTAAGGGTGCAACTAATGAAAAACTGTTTTTT
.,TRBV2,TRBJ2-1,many,CASSESGSYNEQFF,TGTGCCAGCAGTGAGAGTGGGTCCTACAATGAGCAGTTCTTC
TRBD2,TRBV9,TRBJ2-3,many,CASSGTLGTSGPTDTQYF,TGTGCCAGCAGCGGAACCCTGGGGACTAGCGGACCCACAGATACGCAGTATTTT
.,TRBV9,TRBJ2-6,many,CASSVVEGLDGANVLTF,TGTGCCAGCAGCGTAGTGGAGGGGCTAGATGGGGCCAACGTCCTGACTTTC
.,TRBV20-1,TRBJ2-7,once,CSALGLTGSYEQYF,TGCAGTGCGCTAGGCTTGACTGGTTCCTACGAGCAGTACTTC
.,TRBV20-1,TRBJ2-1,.,CSAREFDEQFF,TGCAGTGCTAGAGAATTTGATGAGCAGTTCTTC
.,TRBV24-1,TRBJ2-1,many,CATSDSFLGEVHNEQFF,TGTGCCACCAGTGATTCCTTCTTAGGGGAGGTCCACAATGAGCAGTTCTTC
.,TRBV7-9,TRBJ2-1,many,CASSLRETDRVEQFF,TGTGCCAGCAGCCTCAGGGAGACGGATCGGGTCGAGCAGTTCTTC
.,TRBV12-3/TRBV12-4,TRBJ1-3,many,CASSFGQRRNTIYF,TGTGCCAGCAGTTTCGGGCAGAGACGAAACACCATATATTTT
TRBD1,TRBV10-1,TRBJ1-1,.,CASSEGTGARDTEAFF,TGCGCCAGCAGTGAGGGGACAGGGGCTCGGGACACTGAAGCTTTCTTT
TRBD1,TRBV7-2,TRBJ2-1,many,CASSLEGQSSYNEQFF,TGTGCCAGCAGCTTAGAGGGACAGAGCTCCTACAATGAGCAGTTCTTC